The 30 T cell receptor beta chains below come from one sample, sequenced in a study of T cell responses to AZD1222 COVID-19 vaccine. Assay used: immunoSEQ multiplex PCR; TCRdb lists only in-frame clones, some missing. The sample contains more than 75,000 clones, 89% of which appear only once. Specimen: peripheral blood, collected on day 0 of AZD1222 vaccination. The receptors were sampled from an adult in good health.

The chain has TRBV20-1 and TRBJ2-7; the D is unclear. Germline loops: CDR1 DFQATT, CDR2 SNEGSKA (reference sequence). The V gene lost 3 bases and the J gene lost 3 bases, with 12 bases spanning the gap. CDR3 length equals 13 residues. The CDR3 coding sequence is TGCAGTGCTAGTTCGGCAGCGCTCTACGAGCAGTACTTC. Translating gives CSASSAALYEQYF.

The V call is TRBV19, the J call TRBJ1-2, with 9 bases aligning to TRBD1. V gave up 0 bases and J gave up 5 bases; unmatched junction bases: 4. This CDR3 contains 15 residues. Germline V lookup: CDR1 LNHDA, CDR2 SQIVND (reference sequence). The CDR3 nucleotides read TGTGCCAGTAGTATAGACCGGACAGGGGTTTATGGCTACACCTTC. Translation gives CASSIDRTGVYGYTF.

This chain uses TRBV5-4 with TRBJ1-1; no firm D call. V was pared by 4 bases and J by 4 bases, with 11 bases between. The length of the CDR3 is 13 residues. The germline V gene has CDR1 SGHNT and CDR2 YYREEE (reference sequence). The CDR3, as DNA: TGTGCCAGCAGCCCGTTTACGGGCACTGAAGCTTTCTTT. It is translated as CASSPFTGTEAFF. Full variable domain (missing parts from reference TRBV5-4 and TRBJ1-1): ETGVTQSPTHLIKTRGQQVTLRCSSQSGHNTVSWYQQALGQGPQFIFQYYREEENGRGNFPPRFSGLQFPNYSSELNVNALELDDSALYLCASSPFTGTEAFFGQGTRLTVV.

In this sample, this clone turned up once. The chain is built from TRBV6-4 and TRBJ2-3; D is ambiguous. The germline V gene encodes CDR1 MRHNA and CDR2 SNTAGT. CDR3 size: 13 residues. Trimming stripped 0 bases from V and 2 bases from J, with 3 bases between. In nucleotides, the CDR3 is TGTGCCAGCAGTGACTCGGACACAGATACGCAGTATTTT. Translating gives CASSDSDTDTQYF.

The chain combines TRBV30 with TRBJ2-2, with D unresolved. Germline V gene sequence: CDR1 GTSNPN, CDR2 SVGIG (reference sequence). The CDR3 totals 10 residues. Trimming stripped 2 bases from V and 8 bases from J, with 3 bases between. Written as DNA, the CDR3 is TGTGCCTGGAGTCGGGGGGAGCTGTTTTTT. Translated, it gives CAWSRGELFF.

The V gene is TRBV11-2, the J gene TRBJ1-6; D gene unclear. Germline V CDR1 and CDR2: SGHAT, FQNNGV. Trimming took off 4 bases at V and 5 bases at J, with 6 bases between the two ends. The CDR3 consists of 13 residues. This CDR3 reads CASSYTDNSPLHF. The CDR3 nucleotides are TGTGCCAGCAGCTACACAGATAATTCACCCCTCCACTTT.

The chain couples TRBV6-5 to TRBJ2-2; TRBD1 is a possible D gene (5 bases). The CDR3 consists of 13 residues. V was cut by 4 bases and J by 4 bases, with 7 bases left in between. Germline V gene lookup returns CDR1 MNHEY and CDR2 SVGAGI. CDR3 DNA: TGTGCCAGCAGTTCCGACAGCACCGGGGAGCTGTTTTTT. It is translated as CASSSDSTGELFF.

The V call is TRBV19, the J call TRBJ2-3, with D tentatively TRBD2 (6 bases). Trimming shortened V by 11 bases and J by 4 bases, and 10 bases separated the two germline ends. Germline V gene lookup returns CDR1 LNHDA and CDR2 SQIVND (reference sequence). The CDR3 is 11 residues long. The DNA of the CDR3 is TGTGCCCTTCCGGGGGCAGATACGCAGTATTTT. Protein: CALPGADTQYF.

This chain connects TRBV6-2 or TRBV6-3 to TRBJ1-2; 9 bases fit TRBD1. CDR3 size: 16 residues. Germline-derived CDR1 and CDR2 are MNHEY and SVGEGT. V lost 5 bases, J lost 0 bases, and 7 bases stayed unmatched. The CDR3 coding sequence is TGTGCCAGCAGTGAGGGACAGGGTACAGCTAACTATGGCTACACCTTC. Its translation: CASSEGQGTANYGYTF.

As to this clone: Other nucleotide sequences from this sample produce the same CDR3. V gene TRBV5-5 combines with J gene TRBJ1-5; TRBD1 might be the D (6 bases). The V end lost 0 bases, the J end lost 6 bases, and 10 bases lay between the germline ends. The germline gives CDR1 SGHKS, CDR2 YYEKEE (reference sequence). The CDR3 has 14 amino acids. The CDR3 loop reads CASSLAGGGQPQHF. CDR3 nucleotide sequence: TGTGCCAGCAGCTTGGCCGGGGGCGGTCAGCCCCAGCATTTT.

The CDR3 is CAYERVYGYTF. The CDR3 region has the DNA TGTGCCTATGAGAGGGTATATGGCTACACCTTC. This chain joins TRBV30 and TRBJ1-2; no definite D call. The CDR3 has 11 residues. The germline gives CDR1 GTSNPN, CDR2 SVGIG (reference sequence). Trimming stripped 7 bases from V and 5 bases from J, with 11 bases between.

This rearrangement joins TRBV5-4 to TRBJ2-3; 11 nucleotides line up with TRBD2. Trimming took 4 bases from V and 5 from J; bases not matched to a gene: 9. The germline CDR1 and CDR2 sequences are SGHNT and YYREEE (reference sequence). This CDR3 comprises 16 residues. In DNA, the CDR3 is TGTGCCAGCAGCCCGAATAGCGGGGGGGCCGGAGATACGCAGTATTTT. Translated: CASSPNSGGAGDTQYF.

The chain is built from TRBV2 and TRBJ2-1, with D perhaps TRBD2 (6 bases). Trimming removed 6 bases from V and 4 bases from J, with 10 bases in between. The CDR3 contains 13 residues. Per germline, CDR1 SNHLY and CDR2 FYNNEI. The CDR3 DNA reads as TGTGCCAGCAGAGCGGGCCTTTACAATGAGCAGTTCTTC. Its protein is CASRAGLYNEQFF.

This sequence joins TRBV6-5 and TRBJ2-7, with a tentative D call TRBD2 (5 bases). Germline V lookup: CDR1 MNHEY, CDR2 SVGAGI. This CDR3 spans 13 amino acids. V lost 7 bases and J lost 8, with 18 bases in between. CDR3 amino acids: CASTRAALGQQYF. CDR3 nucleotide sequence: TGTGCCAGCACTCGAGCGGCCCTTGGACAGCAGTACTTC.

The chain combines TRBV7-9 with TRBJ1-1; 7 nucleotides line up with TRBD1. The CDR3 runs 14 residues. The germline CDR1 and CDR2 sequences are SEHNR and FQNEAQ (reference sequence). V shed 3 bases and J 5 bases; nucleotides not matched to a gene: 6. CDR3: CASSLTGITTEAFF. CDR3 in DNA: TGTGCCAGCAGCTTGACAGGGATTACTACTGAAGCTTTCTTT. The entire variable domain, with the rest obtained from reference TRBV7-9 and TRBJ1-1, is as follows: DTGVSQNPRHKITKRGQNVTFRCDPISEHNRLYWYRQTLGQGPEFLTYFQNEAQLEKSRLLSDRFSAERPKGSFSTLEIQRTEQGDSAMYLCASSLTGITTEAFFGQGTRLTVV.

This chain uses TRBV30 with TRBJ2-6; 7 bases match TRBD1. This CDR3 is 15 amino acids long. Germline CDR1 and CDR2: GTSNPN and SVGIG (reference sequence). V lost 0 bases, J lost 2 bases, and 1 base stayed unmatched. The CDR3 region has the DNA TGTGCCTGGAGTGTTACAGGGGCTGGGGCCAACGTCCTGACTTTC. Its translation: CAWSVTGAGANVLTF.

The V call is TRBV18, the J call TRBJ1-1; weak D call: TRBD1 (6 bases). Deletions cut 0 bases from V and 1 base from J, with 9 bases between. Germline CDR1 KGHSH, CDR2 LQKENI. CDR3 length: 15 residues. The CDR3 bases are TGTGCCAGCTCACCACCGGGGGCAACGAACACTGAAGCTTTCTTT. This translates into CASSPPGATNTEAFF.

This clone was seen a handful of times. The J gene is TRBJ1-1, the V gene TRBV19; TRBD1 is a possible D gene (5 bases). Germline lookup yields CDR1 LNHDA and CDR2 SQIVND (reference sequence). V shed 5 bases and J shed 0 bases, with 13 bases lying between them. There are 15 residues in the CDR3. CDR3 DNA sequence: TGTGCCAGTAGTCCCTTCGGGGACCTGAACACTGAAGCTTTCTTT. This encodes CASSPFGDLNTEAFF.

The CDR3 loop reads CASSFGPNYGYTF. The CDR3 nucleotides read TGTGCCAGCAGCTTCGGACCGAACTATGGCTACACCTTC. The chain uses TRBV7-8 and TRBJ1-2; no clear D gene. Per germline, CDR1 SGHVS and CDR2 FQNEAQ. The CDR3 extends over 13 amino acids. Trimming stripped 3 bases from V and 2 bases from J, with 7 bases between.

The chain is built from TRBV9 and TRBJ2-7; D is perhaps TRBD1 (5 bases). The CDR3 spans 16 residues. The V end lost 4 bases, the J end lost 4 bases, and 21 bases lay between the germline ends. CDR1 and CDR2 (germline): SGDLS, YYNGEE. The CDR3 loop is CASSRGHNPKEYEQYF. The CDR3, as DNA: TGTGCCAGCAGCCGAGGACATAACCCCAAGGAATACGAGCAGTACTTC.

The rearrangement links TRBV30 to TRBJ2-7, with a possible D match to TRBD2 (5 bases). Trimming took off 2 bases at V and 4 bases at J, with 6 bases between the two ends. This CDR3 contains 11 residues. Looked up from germline, CDR1 is GTSNPN and CDR2 is SVGIG (reference sequence). The CDR3 sequence is CAWSRGYEQYF. The DNA for the CDR3 is TGTGCCTGGAGTCGCGGGTACGAGCAGTACTTC.

The genes are TRBV2 and TRBJ1-1; 7 bases line up with TRBD1. The CDR3 sequence is 13 residues long. V was pared by 6 bases and J by 2 bases, with 3 bases of the junction left unmatched. Germline assignment: CDR1 SNHLY and CDR2 FYNNEI. This CDR3 is CASRQGLNTEAFF. The CDR3 region has the DNA TGTGCCAGCAGACAGGGGCTTAACACTGAAGCTTTCTTT.

This chain joins TRBV5-4 and TRBJ1-2, with TRBD1 identical over 7 bases. The CDR3 is made up of 14 amino acids. Germline-derived CDR1 and CDR2 are SGHNT and YYREEE (reference sequence). The V segment lost 0 bases and the J segment 8 bases; nucleotides outside the gene matches: 7. CDR3 coding DNA: TGTGCCAGCAGCTTGGACAGGGGAGGTTCGGGCTACACCTTC. Its translation is CASSLDRGGSGYTF.

The rearrangement uses TRBV5-1 and TRBJ2-3; D gene ambiguous. Deletions cut 5 bases from V and 0 bases from J, with 16 bases between. The CDR3 covers 16 residues. Germline V gives CDR1 SGHRS, CDR2 YFSETQ. The CDR3 reads CASSPRPLRSTDTQYF. DNA of the CDR3: TGCGCCAGCAGTCCGCGACCATTACGTAGCACAGATACGCAGTATTTT.

This clone was detected once. The rearrangement joins TRBV3-1 (or the pseudogene TRBV3-2) to TRBJ1-5; D not resolved. V was cut by 6 bases and J by 4 bases, with 13 bases left in between. CDR1 and CDR2 from the germline V gene are LGHDT and YNNKEL (reference sequence). This CDR3 is 14 amino acids long. Written as DNA, the CDR3 is TGTGCCAGCAGTTACGGGAGGCAGAATCAGCCCCAGCATTTT. Its protein is CASSYGRQNQPQHF.

This sequence joins TRBV5-1 and TRBJ2-2, with 8 bases that match TRBD1. V lost 4 bases, J lost 9 bases, and 5 bases stayed unmatched. The length of the CDR3 is 13 residues. Looked up from germline, CDR1 is SGHRS and CDR2 is YFSETQ. The CDR3 sequence: CASSLTGARELFF. For the CDR3, the DNA is TGCGCCAGCAGCCTGACAGGGGCGAGGGAGCTGTTTTTT. The variable domain in full, completed from reference TRBV5-1 and TRBJ2-2, reads KAGVTQTPRYLIKTRGQQVTLSCSPISGHRSVSWYQQTPGQGLQFLFEYFSETQRNKGNFPGRFSGRQFSNSRSEMNVSTLELGDSALYLCASSLTGARELFFGEGSRLTVL.

This chain joins TRBV4-1 and TRBJ1-2; D is undetermined. Germline values: CDR1 MGHRA, CDR2 YSYEKL. The CDR3 sequence is 13 residues long. V dropped 1 base and J dropped 10 bases, with 13 bases sitting between them. The CDR3 spells CASSQAGYVSYTF. The CDR3 nucleotides are TGCGCCAGCAGCCAAGCCGGATATGTATCCTACACCTTC.

The V gene is TRBV7-3, the J gene TRBJ1-6; the D gene is possibly TRBD1 (5 bases). The germline V gene encodes CDR1 SGHTA and CDR2 FQGTGA. V was shortened by 5 bases and J by 10 bases, with 15 bases between the two germline ends. The CDR3 length is 14 residues. The CDR3 region has the DNA TGTGCCAGCAGCGAGGGGACGCTTTACTCACCCCTCCACTTT. The encoded protein is CASSEGTLYSPLHF.

The chain carries TRBV28 and TRBJ2-1; the match to TRBD1 covers 9 bases. Germline values: CDR1 MDHEN, CDR2 SYDVKM. With 3 bases clipped from V and 4 bases from J, the junction kept 4 bases outside the gene matches. The CDR3 is made up of 15 amino acids. In DNA form, the CDR3 reads TGTGCCAGCAGTTTTTCGGGACAGGGTTACAATGAGCAGTTCTTC. Its translation: CASSFSGQGYNEQFF.

This clone has just one count. The chain combines TRBV6-5 with TRBJ1-5; possible D gene TRBD1, 6 bases. V dropped 5 bases and J dropped 10 bases, with 18 bases sitting between them. This CDR3 is 14 amino acids long. From germline, CDR1 is MNHEY and CDR2 SVGAGI. The CDR3 loop reads CASSSESGVRPQHF. The CDR3 DNA reads as TGTGCCAGCAGTAGTGAATCAGGGGTTCGCCCCCAGCATTTT.